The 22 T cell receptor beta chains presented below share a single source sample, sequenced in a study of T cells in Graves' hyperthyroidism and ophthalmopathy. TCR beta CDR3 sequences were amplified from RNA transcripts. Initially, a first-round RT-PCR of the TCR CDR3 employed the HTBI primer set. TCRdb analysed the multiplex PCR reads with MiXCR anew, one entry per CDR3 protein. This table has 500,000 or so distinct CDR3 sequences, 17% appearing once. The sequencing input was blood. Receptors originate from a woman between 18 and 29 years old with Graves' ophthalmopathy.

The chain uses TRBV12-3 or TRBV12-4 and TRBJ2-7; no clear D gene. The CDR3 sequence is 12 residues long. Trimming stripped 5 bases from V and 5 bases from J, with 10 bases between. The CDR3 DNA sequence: TGTGCCAGCAGTCCCCTAGGCGACGAGCAGTACTTC. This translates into CASSPLGDEQYF.

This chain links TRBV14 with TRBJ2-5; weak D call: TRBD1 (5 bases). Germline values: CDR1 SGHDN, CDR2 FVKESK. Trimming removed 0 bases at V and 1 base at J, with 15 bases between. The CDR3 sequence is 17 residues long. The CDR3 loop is CASSQDPAGFLQETQYF. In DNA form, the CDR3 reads TGTGCCAGCAGCCAAGATCCGGCAGGGTTCCTCCAAGAGACCCAGTACTTC.

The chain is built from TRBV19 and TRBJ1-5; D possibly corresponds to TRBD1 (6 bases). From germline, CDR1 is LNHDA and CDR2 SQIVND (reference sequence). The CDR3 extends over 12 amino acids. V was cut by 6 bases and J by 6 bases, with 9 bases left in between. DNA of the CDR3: TGTGCCAGTAGCCAGGGGAGTCAGCCCCAGCATTTT. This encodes CASSQGSQPQHF.

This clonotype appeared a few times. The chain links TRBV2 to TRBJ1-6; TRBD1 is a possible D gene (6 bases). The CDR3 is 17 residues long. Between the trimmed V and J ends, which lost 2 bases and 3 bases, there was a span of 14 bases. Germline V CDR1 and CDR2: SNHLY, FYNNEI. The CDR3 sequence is CASSERGPRDYNSPLHF. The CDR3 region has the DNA TGTGCCAGCAGTGAACGGGGGCCCAGGGACTATAATTCACCCCTCCACTTT.

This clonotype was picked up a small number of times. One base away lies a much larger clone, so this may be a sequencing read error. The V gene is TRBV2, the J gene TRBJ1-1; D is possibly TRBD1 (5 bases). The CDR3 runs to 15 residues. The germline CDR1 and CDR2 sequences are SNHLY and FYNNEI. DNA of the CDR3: TGTGCCAGCAGTGAAGCTCAGGGAAAGAACACTGAAGCTCTCTTT. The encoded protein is CASSEAQGKNTEALF.

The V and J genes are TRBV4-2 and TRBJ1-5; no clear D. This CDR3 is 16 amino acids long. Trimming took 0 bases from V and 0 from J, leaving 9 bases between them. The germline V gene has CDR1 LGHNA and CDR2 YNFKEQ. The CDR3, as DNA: TGTGCCAGCAGCCAAGACTGGGTCGATAGCAATCAGCCCCAGCATTTT. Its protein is CASSQDWVDSNQPQHF.

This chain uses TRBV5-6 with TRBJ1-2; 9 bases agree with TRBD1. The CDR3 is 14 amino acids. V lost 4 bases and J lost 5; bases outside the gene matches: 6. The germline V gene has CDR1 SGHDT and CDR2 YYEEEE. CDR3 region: CASSMPDRGYGYTF. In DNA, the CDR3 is TGTGCCAGCAGCATGCCGGACAGGGGATATGGCTACACCTTC.

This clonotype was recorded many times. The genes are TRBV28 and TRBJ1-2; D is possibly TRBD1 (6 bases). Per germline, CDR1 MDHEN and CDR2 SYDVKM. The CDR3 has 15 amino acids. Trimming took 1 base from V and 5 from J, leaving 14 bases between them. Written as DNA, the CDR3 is TGTGCCAGCAGTTTATTTAAGGACAGAATATATGGCTACACCTTC. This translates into CASSLFKDRIYGYTF.

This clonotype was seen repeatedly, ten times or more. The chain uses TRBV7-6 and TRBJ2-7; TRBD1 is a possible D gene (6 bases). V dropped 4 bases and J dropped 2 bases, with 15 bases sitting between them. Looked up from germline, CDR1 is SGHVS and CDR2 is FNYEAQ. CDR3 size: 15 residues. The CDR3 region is CASSSETGSTYEQYF. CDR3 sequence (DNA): TGTGCCAGCAGCTCAGAGACAGGATCTACCTACGAGCAGTACTTC.

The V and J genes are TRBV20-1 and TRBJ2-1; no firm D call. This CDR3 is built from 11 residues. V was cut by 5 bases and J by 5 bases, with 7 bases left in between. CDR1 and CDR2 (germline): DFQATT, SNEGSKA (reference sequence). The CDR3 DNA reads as TGCAGTGCTTTAGAGGACAATGAGCAGTTCTTC. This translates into CSALEDNEQFF.

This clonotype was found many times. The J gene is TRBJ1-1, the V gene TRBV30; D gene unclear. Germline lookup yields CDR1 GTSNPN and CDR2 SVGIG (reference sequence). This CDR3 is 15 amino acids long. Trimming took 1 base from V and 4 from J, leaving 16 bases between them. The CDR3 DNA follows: TGTGCCTGGAGTGCACCCCTCTTGAGGCGCACTGAAGCTTTCTTT. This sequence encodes CAWSAPLLRRTEAFF. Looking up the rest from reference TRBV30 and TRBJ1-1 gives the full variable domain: SQTIHQWPATLVQPVGSPLSLECTVEGTSNPNLYWYRQAAGRGLQLLFYSVGIGQISSEVPQNLSASRPQDRQFILSSKKLLLSDSGFYLCAWSAPLLRRTEAFFGQGTRLTVV.

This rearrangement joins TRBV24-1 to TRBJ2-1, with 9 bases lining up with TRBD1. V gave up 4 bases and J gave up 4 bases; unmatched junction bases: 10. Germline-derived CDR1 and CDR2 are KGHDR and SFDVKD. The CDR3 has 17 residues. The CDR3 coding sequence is TGTGCCACCAGTGACCCCACCCCGGGACAGGGATACAATGAGCAGTTCTTC. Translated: CATSDPTPGQGYNEQFF.

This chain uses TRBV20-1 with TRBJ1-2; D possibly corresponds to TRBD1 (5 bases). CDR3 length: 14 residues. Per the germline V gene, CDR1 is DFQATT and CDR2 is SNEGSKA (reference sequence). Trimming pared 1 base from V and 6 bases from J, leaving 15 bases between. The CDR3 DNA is TGCAGTGCTAGAGTTCGGGACGGGGGGGATGGCTACACCTTC. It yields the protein CSARVRDGGDGYTF.

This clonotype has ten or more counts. CDR3 DNA sequence: TGTGCCAGCAGTTACTCGATAAACGGACGACTAGCGGGAGCGACAGATACGCAGTATTTT. Encoded protein: CASSYSINGRLAGATDTQYF. J is TRBJ2-3 and V is TRBV6-2 or TRBV6-3; 12 positions agree with TRBD2. The CDR3 covers 20 residues. J gave up 3 bases and V 0 bases, and 13 bases lay outside the gene matches. Germline CDR1 is MNHEY and CDR2 is SVGEGT.

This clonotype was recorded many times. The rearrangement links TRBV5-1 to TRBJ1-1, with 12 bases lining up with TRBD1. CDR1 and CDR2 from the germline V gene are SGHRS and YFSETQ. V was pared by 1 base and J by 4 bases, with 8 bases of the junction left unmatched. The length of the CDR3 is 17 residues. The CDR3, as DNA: TGCGCCAGCAGCTTGCAGGGACAGGGGGCGCGTAGCACTGAAGCTTTCTTT. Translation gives CASSLQGQGARSTEAFF.

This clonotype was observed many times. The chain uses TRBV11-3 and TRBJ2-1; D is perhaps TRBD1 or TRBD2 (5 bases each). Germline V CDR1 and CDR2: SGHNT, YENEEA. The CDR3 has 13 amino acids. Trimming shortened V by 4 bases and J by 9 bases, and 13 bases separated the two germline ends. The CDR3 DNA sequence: TGTGCCAGCAGCTCCGGGACCCAGGGTGAGCAGTTCTTC. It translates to CASSSGTQGEQFF.

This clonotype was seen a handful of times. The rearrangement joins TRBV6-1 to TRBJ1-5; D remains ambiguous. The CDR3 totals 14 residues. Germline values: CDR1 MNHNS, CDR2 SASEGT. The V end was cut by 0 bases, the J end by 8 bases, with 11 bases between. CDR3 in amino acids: CASSEAGLAEPQHF. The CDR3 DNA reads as TGTGCCAGCAGTGAAGCGGGCTTAGCGGAGCCCCAGCATTTT.

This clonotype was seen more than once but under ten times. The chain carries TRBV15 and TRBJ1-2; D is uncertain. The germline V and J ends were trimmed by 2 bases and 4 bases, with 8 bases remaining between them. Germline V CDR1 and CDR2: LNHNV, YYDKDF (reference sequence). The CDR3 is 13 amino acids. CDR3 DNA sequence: TGTGCCACCAGCAGAACAGTTTTCTATGGCTACACCTTC. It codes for CATSRTVFYGYTF.

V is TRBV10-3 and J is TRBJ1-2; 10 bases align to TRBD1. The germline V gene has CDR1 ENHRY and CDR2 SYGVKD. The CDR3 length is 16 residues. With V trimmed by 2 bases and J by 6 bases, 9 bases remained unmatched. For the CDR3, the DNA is TGTGCCATCAGTGAGGCCTGGGACAGGGGAGTGAATGGCTACACCTTC. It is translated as CAISEAWDRGVNGYTF.

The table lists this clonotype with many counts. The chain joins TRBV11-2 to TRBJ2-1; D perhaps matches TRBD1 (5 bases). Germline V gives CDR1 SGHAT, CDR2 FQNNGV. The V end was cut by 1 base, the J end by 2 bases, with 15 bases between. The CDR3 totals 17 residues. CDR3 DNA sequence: TGTGCCAGCAGCTTAGGAGGCCGGCAGGGTACCTACAATGAGCAGTTCTTC. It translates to CASSLGGRQGTYNEQFF. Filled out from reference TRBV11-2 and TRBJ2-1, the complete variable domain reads EAGVAQSPRYKIIEKRQSVAFWCNPISGHATLYWYQQILGQGPKLLIQFQNNGVVDDSQLPKDRFSAERLKGVDSTLKIQPAKLEDSAVYLCASSLGGRQGTYNEQFFGPGTRLTVL.

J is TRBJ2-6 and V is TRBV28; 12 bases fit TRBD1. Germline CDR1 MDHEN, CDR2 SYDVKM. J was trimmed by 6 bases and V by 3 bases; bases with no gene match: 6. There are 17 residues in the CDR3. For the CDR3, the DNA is TGTGCCAGCAGTTTTTCCCGGGACAGGGGGCTGGCCAACGTCCTGACTTTC. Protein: CASSFSRDRGLANVLTF.

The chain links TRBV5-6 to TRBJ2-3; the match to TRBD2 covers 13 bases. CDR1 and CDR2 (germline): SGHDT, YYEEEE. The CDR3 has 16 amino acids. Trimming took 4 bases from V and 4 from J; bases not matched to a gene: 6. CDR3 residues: CASSATSGRSSDTQYF. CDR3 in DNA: TGTGCCAGCAGCGCGACTAGCGGGAGGTCGTCAGATACGCAGTATTTT.